This T cell receptor beta chain was sequenced for a study of identical twins. Study-level findings and limits: The same donors were not followed; conclusions instead depended on cross-sectional statistical analysis. A lower insertion count was a feature of abundant cord blood beta clonotypes, with no such feature in memory repertoires.

Only healthy Caucasians were included as donors. The sample holds a few counts of this clonotype. What it binds is unknown. After template switching added a universal primer site, the resulting cDNA carried unique molecular identifiers. TCRdb processed the 5' RACE reads anew with MiXCR; each CDR3 protein has one entry. The data contain 690,000 or so distinct CDR3 sequences, approximately 9% of them singletons. The sample was also linked to a second study, of yellow fever vaccine responses in identical twins.

The sequence derives from a woman between 18 and 29 years old in good health. The sequencing sample was made of PBMCs.

CDR3 region: CASSQRQGIISGANVLTF. The CDR3 DNA sequence: TGCGCCAGCAGCCAACGACAGGGTATCATCTCTGGGGCCAACGTCCTGACTTTC. The chain recombines TRBV4-1 with TRBJ2-6; 7 bases are a match to TRBD1. The CDR3 runs to 18 residues. J gave up 0 bases and V 2 bases, and 7 bases lay outside the gene matches. Germline V gene lookup returns CDR1 MGHRA and CDR2 YSYEKL.